This is a list of T cell receptor beta chains from one sample in a study of blood T cell repertoires in COVID-19. Assay used: immunoSEQ multiplex PCR; TCRdb lists only in-frame clones, some missing. This table has about 140,000 clones, more than 60% appearing once. Material: peripheral blood. These receptors originate from a man in his forties or fifties with acute or convalescent COVID-19. CDR3s include the opening cysteine and the closing phenylalanine or tryptophan. D genes are given only for firm matches. Where a row states a size, it is once, few, many or the class of an expanded clone; other rows omit it.

d_call	v_call	cdr3_length	clone_size	j_call	cdr3_nt	cdr3_aa
TRBD2	TRBV2	15	NA	TRBJ2-5	TGTGCCAGCAGTGAGTGGGGGGGAGACCAAGAGACCCAGTACTTC	CASSEWGGDQETQYF
TRBD2	TRBV7-9	15	NA	TRBJ2-3	TGTGCCAGCAGCGCTAGCGGGGGGACCACAGATACGCAGTATTTT	CASSASGGTTDTQYF
TRBD1	TRBV19	16	few	TRBJ1-2	TGTGCCAGTACCCCTGGGGGGACAGCCGACAACTATGGCTACACCTTC	CASTPGGTADNYGYTF
NA	TRBV24-1	14	NA	TRBJ1-2	TGTGCCACCAGTGGTAAGGGGGAAACTTATGGCTACACCTTC	CATSGKGETYGYTF
TRBD1	TRBV7-9	15	NA	TRBJ1-3	TGTGCCAGCAGCTTTGGACAGGGGGATGGAAACACCATATATTTT	CASSFGQGDGNTIYF
NA	TRBV19	13	NA	TRBJ2-3	TGTGCCAGTAGTATGGGGGCTATAGATACGCAGTATTTT	CASSMGAIDTQYF
NA	TRBV20-1	12	NA	TRBJ1-3	TGCAGTGCAAGTCAGGGAGGAAACACCATATATTTT	CSASQGGNTIYF
NA	TRBV12-1	17	NA	TRBJ2-2	TGTGCCAGCAGCCCGGTGGATAGCGGGGATCGAGACGGGGAGCTGTTTTTT	CASSPVDSGDRDGELFF
TRBD1	TRBV5-1	14	NA	TRBJ1-1	TGCGCCAGCAGCTTGGAGACAGGGAGGACTGAAGCTTTCTTT	CASSLETGRTEAFF
NA	TRBV30	14	NA	TRBJ1-2	TGTGCCTGGTGGGGGGGAGCCCCTAACTATGGCTACACCTTC	CAWWGGAPNYGYTF
NA	TRBV7-3	13	NA	TRBJ2-3	TGTGCCAGCAGCTTTAAGGGGGAAGGCACGCAGTATTTT	CASSFKGEGTQYF
TRBD1	TRBV5-4	15	NA	TRBJ2-7	TGTGCCAGCAGCTCGGCGGACAGGGTCGCCTACGAGCAGTACTTC	CASSSADRVAYEQYF
TRBD2	TRBV11-2	16	NA	TRBJ2-2	TGTGCCAGCAGCTTACTAGCGGGGGGGCACACCGGGGAGCTGTTTTTT	CASSLLAGGHTGELFF
NA	TRBV6-5	14	few	TRBJ1-2	TGTGCCAGCAGAGCTGGTGTGGGGGGCTATGGCTACACCTTC	CASRAGVGGYGYTF
NA	TRBV6-5	13	NA	TRBJ2-7	TGTGCCAGCAGCGAGTCCGGGACATCTTCTTTCTTATTC	CASSESGTSSFLF
NA	TRBV14	16	NA	TRBJ1-2	TGTGCCAGCAGCCAAACATTAAACAGAAGAGGGTATGGCTACACCTTC	CASSQTLNRRGYGYTF
TRBD2	TRBV6-5	15	NA	TRBJ2-3	TGTGCCAGCAGGTCCCGGGGGGGGACGGCAGATACGCAGTATTTT	CASRSRGGTADTQYF
NA	TRBV6-5	11	NA	TRBJ2-1	TGTGCCAGCAGCCCGCTAAATGAGCAGTTCTTC	CASSPLNEQFF
TRBD1	TRBV19	15	NA	TRBJ1-3	TGTGCCAGTAGTATGGGGACAGGCCCTGGAAACACCATATATTTT	CASSMGTGPGNTIYF
NA	TRBV4-2	14	once	TRBJ2-2	TGTGCCAGCAGCCCCACATCTGTATCCGGGGAGCTGTTTTTT	CASSPTSVSGELFF
TRBD1	TRBV6-2/TRBV6-3	14	NA	TRBJ1-2	TGTGCCAGCAGCCAAGATACAGGGGGGTATGGCTACACCTTC	CASSQDTGGYGYTF
NA	TRBV5-1	14	NA	TRBJ2-3	TGCGCCAGCAGCCAACAGTCGGATCCAGATACGCAGTATTTT	CASSQQSDPDTQYF
TRBD1	TRBV4-2	16	NA	TRBJ1-6	TGTGCCAGCAGCCAAGCCGAGGGGGCGCGAGAGTCACCCCTCCACTTT	CASSQAEGARESPLHF
NA	TRBV5-4	13	NA	TRBJ2-5	TGTGCCAGCAGCTACGTAGCGGAAGAGACCCAGTACTTC	CASSYVAEETQYF
NA	TRBV6-6	15	NA	TRBJ1-2	TGTGCCAGCAGATTAGAACCCATAGGGGGCTATGGCTACACCTTC	CASRLEPIGGYGYTF
TRBD2	TRBV30	14	NA	TRBJ2-4	TGTGCCTGGAGAAGAATCCGAGGGAGGGACATTCAGTACTTC	CAWRRIRGRDIQYF
NA	TRBV19	12	NA	TRBJ1-2	TGTGCCAGTAGTATGGACATCTATGGCTACACCTTC	CASSMDIYGYTF
NA	TRBV11-2	14	NA	TRBJ2-1	TGTGCCAGCAGCTTAGGACAGCCCTACAATGAGCAGTTCTTC	CASSLGQPYNEQFF
NA	TRBV12-5	16	NA	TRBJ1-3	TGTGCTAGTGCCCCGGGGGGGCAACCCTCTGGAAACACCATATATTTT	CASAPGGQPSGNTIYF
NA	TRBV27	15	NA	TRBJ1-3	TGTGCCAGCAGTTTAAGGGGTCTCTCTGGAAACACCATATATTTT	CASSLRGLSGNTIYF
NA	TRBV7-8	13	NA	TRBJ1-1	TGTGCCAGCAGCCCTCAGGGTTCTACTGAAGCTTTCTTT	CASSPQGSTEAFF
NA	TRBV4-2	16	few	TRBJ2-5	TGTGCCAGCAGCCAAGGGTCAGGACAGATCCAAGAGACCCAGTACTTC	CASSQGSGQIQETQYF
NA	TRBV10-1	12	NA	TRBJ1-5	TGCGCCAGCAGTGATTCCTATCAGCCCCAGCATTTT	CASSDSYQPQHF
NA	TRBV27	15	NA	TRBJ2-1	TGTGCCAGCAGTTTAAATAACGGGGGTGACAGTGAGCAGTTCTTC	CASSLNNGGDSEQFF
NA	TRBV6-1	14	once	TRBJ1-2	TGTGCCAGCAGTGAAGGGACAACTAACTATGGCTACACCTTC	CASSEGTTNYGYTF
NA	TRBV19	14	NA	TRBJ1-1	TGTGCCACCCCGGACCCCACAGGGAACGCTGAAGCTTTCTTT	CATPDPTGNAEAFF
NA	TRBV6-4	17	NA	TRBJ2-6	TGTGCCAGCAGTGAAAACGTGAGGTCCTCTGGGGCCAACGTCCTGACTTTC	CASSENVRSSGANVLTF
TRBD2	TRBV3-1/TRBV3-2	18	NA	TRBJ2-2	TGTGCCAGCAGCCAAGATCCCCAGCGGGGGGGCCGAACCGGGGAGCTGTTTTTT	CASSQDPQRGGRTGELFF
NA	TRBV7-9	13	few	TRBJ2-7	TGTGCCAGCAGCTTAGCGGCAGCCTACGAGCAGTACTTC	CASSLAAAYEQYF
NA	TRBV6-5	15	NA	TRBJ1-1	TGTGCCAGCATTTACGGAAAGGGGTTAAACACTGAAGCTTTCTTT	CASIYGKGLNTEAFF
NA	TRBV14	12	NA	TRBJ1-2	TGTGCCAGCAGCCAAGGTCTTGTTGGCTACACCTTC	CASSQGLVGYTF
NA	TRBV5-5	14	NA	TRBJ1-1	TGTGCCAGCAGCTGGGATACACAGGACAATAAAGCTTTCTTT	CASSWDTQDNKAFF
TRBD1	TRBV7-8	13	NA	TRBJ1-1	TGTGCCAGCAGCTTGACAGGGCGAACTGAAGCTTTCTTT	CASSLTGRTEAFF
NA	TRBV6-5	15	NA	TRBJ1-1	TGTGCCAGCAGCCGAACCCAGGGGCAAAACACTGAAGCTTTCTTT	CASSRTQGQNTEAFF